These T cell receptor beta chains were read from a single sample in a study of beta chain features in type 1 diabetes. TCRdb's copy holds only in-frame clones and misses some; the assay was immunoSEQ multiplex PCR. Of 95,000 to 150,000 clones in the sample, about 15% are singletons; the top ten hold about 2.5%. The specimen was central memory CD4+ T cells from blood. Receptors originate from a man in his thirties or forties with type 1 diabetes. The CDR3 runs from the conserved cysteine through the conserved F or W. D genes are given only for firm matches. Size values are once, few and many counts, or a class for expanded clones, and some rows have none.

TRBV7-3,.,.,TRBJ1-1,CASSSSAGTLGDTEAFF,TGTGCCAGCAGCTCGAGTGCAGGTACCCTGGGGGACACTGAAGCTTTCTTT
TRBV20-1,.,.,TRBJ1-2,CSASGGYTF,TGCAGTGCTAGTGGTGGCTACACCTTC
TRBV9,.,TRBD1,TRBJ1-3,CASSYTGTGGNTIYF,TGTGCCAGCAGCTACACCGGGACAGGGGGAAACACCATATATTTT
TRBV10-3,few,.,TRBJ2-5,CAITEGQETQYF,TGTGCCATCACCGAGGGGCAAGAGACCCAGTACTTC
TRBV5-1,few,.,TRBJ1-2,CASSFGIDGYTF,TGCGCCAGCAGCTTTGGTATCGACGGCTACACCTTC
TRBV28,many,TRBD1,TRBJ2-7,CASSILGTGSYEQYF,TGTGCCAGCAGTATACTCGGGACAGGGTCCTACGAGCAGTACTTC
TRBV15,few,.,TRBJ2-1,CATSRDFGSNEQFF,TGTGCCACCAGCAGAGATTTCGGGAGCAATGAGCAGTTCTTC
TRBV29-1,few,TRBD1,TRBJ1-3,CSVEGRGQGPFGNTIYF,TGCAGCGTTGAAGGTCGGGGACAGGGGCCCTTCGGCAACACCATATATTTT
TRBV6-1,.,TRBD1,TRBJ1-2,CASSSTGQGYGYTF,TGTGCCAGCAGCTCAACGGGACAGGGCTATGGCTACACCTTC
TRBV7-2,few,.,TRBJ2-2,CASSSDTYLNTGELFF,TGTGCCAGCAGCTCAGACACGTACCTAAACACCGGGGAGCTGTTTTTT
TRBV9,few,TRBD1,TRBJ2-7,CASSDKRTGDEQYF,TGTGCCAGCAGCGACAAGCGGACAGGGGACGAGCAGTACTTC
TRBV2,.,.,TRBJ2-7,CASSSQSYEQYF,TGTGCCAGCAGTTCTCAGTCCTACGAGCAGTACTTC
TRBV7-8,.,.,TRBJ1-2,CASSSTLIYGYTF,TGTGCCAGCAGCTCCACGCTAATCTATGGCTACACCTTC
TRBV6-1,few,.,TRBJ2-1,CASSVEGSSYNEQFF,TGTGCCAGCAGTGTGGAGGGGAGCTCCTACAATGAGCAGTTCTTC
TRBV2,.,TRBD1,TRBJ1-4,CAGSRGQGGEKLFF,TGTGCCGGGAGCAGAGGACAGGGAGGTGAAAAACTGTTTTTT
TRBV4-2,few,TRBD1,TRBJ1-2,CASSQGGTGFAYTF,TGTGCCAGCAGCCAAGGAGGGACAGGGTTCGCCTACACCTTC
TRBV15,.,.,TRBJ1-6,CATSRGGVGVGSYNSPLHF,TGTGCCACCAGCAGAGGAGGGGTCGGTGTCGGATCCTATAATTCACCCCTCCACTTT
TRBV5-1,.,TRBD1,TRBJ2-3,CASSGQGARTDTQYF,TGCGCCAGCAGCGGACAGGGGGCAAGAACAGATACGCAGTATTTT
TRBV14,few,TRBD1,TRBJ1-6,CASSQGDRKNSPLHF,TGTGCCAGCAGCCAAGGGGACAGAAAAAATTCACCCCTCCACTTT
TRBV4-2,few,TRBD1,TRBJ2-3,CASSLGSRDRVDTQYF,TGTGCCAGCAGCCTCGGGTCCCGGGACAGGGTAGATACGCAGTATTTT
TRBV5-1,few,.,TRBJ2-3,CASRGNTQYF,TGCGCCAGCAGAGGGAATACGCAGTATTTT
TRBV7-6,.,.,TRBJ1-5,CASSPTAIGQPQHF,TGTGCCAGCAGTCCTACCGCCATCGGTCAGCCCCAGCATTTT